The sequence of this T cell receptor (beta chain) was determined in a study of T cell responses to AZD1222 COVID-19 vaccine. Notes on the study in general: Dominant CD4 TCR responses targeted spike regions 160-218 and 743-854. Clonal diversity was possibly underestimated; the donors were predominantly white British and more often female.

Concerning this clone itself: Its specificity is unknown.

Germline CDR1 and CDR2: SGHKS and YYEKEE (reference sequence). V gave up 1 base and J gave up 0 bases, with 10 bases separating them. The CDR3 totals 15 residues. The protocol was immunoSEQ multiplex PCR, while the TCRdb copy is restricted to in-frame clones and leaves out a portion. Of around 99,000 clones in the sample, around nine tenths are singletons; the top ten hold roughly 12%. This sample comprised peripheral blood, obtained on day 0 of AZD1222 vaccination. The rearrangement links TRBV5-5 to TRBJ1-1; a possible D gene is TRBD1 (6 bases). The receptor's source is an adult in good health. CDR3 sequence reads: CASSLRRTVNTEAFF. DNA for the CDR3: TGTGCCAGCAGCTTGCGAAGGACAGTGAACACTGAAGCTTTCTTT.